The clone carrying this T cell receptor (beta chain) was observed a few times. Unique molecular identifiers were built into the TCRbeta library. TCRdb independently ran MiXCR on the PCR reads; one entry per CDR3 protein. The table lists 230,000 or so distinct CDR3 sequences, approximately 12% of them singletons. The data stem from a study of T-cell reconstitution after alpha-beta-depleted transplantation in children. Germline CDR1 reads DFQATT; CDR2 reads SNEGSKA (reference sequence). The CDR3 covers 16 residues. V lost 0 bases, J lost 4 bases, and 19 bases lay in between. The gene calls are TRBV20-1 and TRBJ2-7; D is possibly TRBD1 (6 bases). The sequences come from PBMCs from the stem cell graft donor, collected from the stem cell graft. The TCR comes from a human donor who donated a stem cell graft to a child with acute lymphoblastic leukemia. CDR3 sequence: CSARDNKGQGRYEQYF. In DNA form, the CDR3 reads TGCAGTGCTAGAGATAATAAAGGTCAGGGGCGATACGAGCAGTACTTC.